This T cell receptor beta chain appears in the sequencing data of a study of OX40 agonist ivuxolimab in advanced cancers. The wider study: Subjects had a mean age of about 57 years, with a range of 23 to 79; approximately 83% were male.

The CDR3 is 17 residues long. V lost 4 bases to trimming and J lost 8 bases, with 23 bases between them. Germline V CDR1 and CDR2: SNHLY, FYNNEI. General study points: CD8+ T cells averaged more expanded clones than CD4+.

Clones were sequenced by immunoSEQ multiplex PCR, and TCRdb holds only the in-frame ones, with some missing. This repertoire shows around 65,000 clones, approximately 91% found once; its top ten account for approximately 18%. Comment on this clone: The antigen is not known.

The V and J genes are TRBV2 and TRBJ2-2; possible D gene TRBD2, 6 bases. Material: CD4+ or CD8+ T cells sorted from blood, obtained in a trial of the OX40 agonist ivuxolimab. The sequence was collected from an adult with an advanced solid tumor such as melanoma, head and neck, liver or kidney cancer. The CDR3 DNA sequence: TGTGCCAGCAGTGCAGGACCGGGACTCACCGTCGGGGGGGAGCTGTTTTTT. Protein sequence: CASSAGPGLTVGGELFF.